Below, 24 T cell receptor beta chains from the same sample are listed, as sequenced in a study of OX40 agonist ivuxolimab in advanced cancers. Only in-frame clones appear in the TCRdb table, and some are missing; sequencing was by immunoSEQ multiplex PCR. The profile shows some 97,000 clones, 90% of them singletons. Sequenced here: CD4+ or CD8+ T cells sorted from blood, sampled in a trial of the OX40 agonist ivuxolimab. These receptors came from an adult with an advanced solid tumor such as melanoma, head and neck, liver or kidney cancer.

V usage is TRBV4-2 and J usage is TRBJ2-3; 11 bases align to TRBD2. CDR3 length: 17 residues. Germline values: CDR1 LGHNA, CDR2 YNFKEQ. V was clipped by 0 bases and J by 5 bases; unmatched bases: 7. The CDR3: CASSQDPLAGGKDTQYF. Written as DNA, the CDR3 is TGTGCCAGCAGCCAAGATCCCCTAGCGGGAGGTAAAGATACGCAGTATTTT.

This chain links TRBV11-2 with TRBJ2-1; D remains ambiguous. Trimming shortened V by 5 bases and J by 8 bases, and 7 bases separated the two germline ends. CDR3 length: 11 residues. The germline V gene has CDR1 SGHAT and CDR2 FQNNGV. CDR3 nucleotides: TGTGCCAGCAGCCTGTTCGATGAGCAGTTCTTC. It translates to CASSLFDEQFF.

This clone came up once. The chain uses TRBV5-4 and TRBJ2-5; 12 nucleotides line up with TRBD2. The CDR3 loop spans 17 amino acids. The V segment lost 4 bases and the J segment 0 bases; nucleotides outside the gene matches: 7. CDR1 SGHNT and CDR2 YYREEE come from the germline V gene (reference sequence). In nucleotides, the CDR3 is TGTGCCAGCAGCCCCGGGACTAGCGGGTTGTACCAAGAGACCCAGTACTTC. Its translation: CASSPGTSGLYQETQYF.

V usage is TRBV5-4 and J usage is TRBJ2-7; D ambiguous. This CDR3 spans 14 amino acids. V lost 0 bases to trimming and J lost 0 bases, with 7 bases between them. In germline, CDR1 is SGHNT, CDR2 YYREEE (reference sequence). CDR3: CASSLDGTSYEQYF. As DNA, the CDR3 is TGTGCCAGCAGCTTGGACGGAACCTCCTACGAGCAGTACTTC.

J is TRBJ1-2 and V is TRBV5-6; maybe TRBD1 (6 bases). The germline V gene has CDR1 SGHDT and CDR2 YYEEEE. V dropped 5 bases and J dropped 2 bases, with 13 bases sitting between them. The CDR3 is made up of 14 amino acids. The CDR3 DNA reads as TGTGCCAGCAGGCCGATCAGGGGAAACTATGGCTACACCTTC. Residues: CASRPIRGNYGYTF.

The rearrangement joins TRBV14 to TRBJ2-2; D is unresolved. The CDR3 is made up of 15 amino acids. V was pared by 1 base and J by 3 bases, with 9 bases between. Germline V gene sequence: CDR1 SGHDN, CDR2 FVKESK. The DNA of the CDR3 is TGTGCCAGCAGCCAAGGTTCCGAATACACCGGGGAGCTGTTTTTT. Protein product: CASSQGSEYTGELFF. Looking up the rest from reference TRBV14 and TRBJ2-2 gives the full variable domain: EAGVTQFPSHSVIEKGQTVTLRCDPISGHDNLYWYRRVMGKEIKFLLHFVKESKQDESGMPNNRFLAERTGGTYSTLKVQPAELEDSGVYFCASSQGSEYTGELFFGEGSRLTVL.

The rearrangement uses TRBV18 and TRBJ2-7; 9 nucleotides agree with TRBD1. The V and J ends lost 5 bases and 4 bases, in that order; junction bases with no gene match: 9. The germline gives CDR1 KGHSH, CDR2 LQKENI. The CDR3 runs to 15 residues. The CDR3 loop reads CASSTYGQGTYEQYF. In DNA, the CDR3 is TGTGCCAGCTCAACCTACGGACAGGGGACGTACGAGCAGTACTTC.

The chain links TRBV28 to TRBJ2-6; no definite D call. In germline, CDR1 is MDHEN, CDR2 SYDVKM. V lost 8 bases to trimming and J lost 2 bases, with 13 bases between them. CDR3 length: 15 residues. CDR3 amino acids: CASCPVGAGANVLTF. CDR3 coding DNA: TGTGCCAGCTGCCCAGTTGGAGCTGGGGCCAACGTCCTGACTTTC. The full variable domain, with the rest looked up from reference TRBV28 and TRBJ2-6, is DVKVTQSSRYLVKRTGEKVFLECVQDMDHENMFWYRQDPGLGLRLIYFSYDVKMKEKGDIPEGYSVSREKKERFSLILESASTNQTSMYLCASCPVGAGANVLTFGAGSRLTVL.

This clone was observed once. This chain uses TRBV5-1 with TRBJ1-3, with D perhaps TRBD1 (6 bases). This CDR3 is 16 amino acids long. The V end was cut by 2 bases, the J end by 3 bases, with 15 bases between. Germline CDR1 and CDR2: SGHRS and YFSETQ. The CDR3 DNA follows: TGCGCCAGCAGCTTAACGTCCGGGACACGTGGAAACACCATATATTTT. Protein sequence: CASSLTSGTRGNTIYF.

This chain uses TRBV5-1 with TRBJ1-5, with a tentative D call TRBD1 (5 bases). Germline V lookup: CDR1 SGHRS, CDR2 YFSETQ. With 4 bases removed from V and 10 bases from J, the gap between germline ends came to 15 bases. The CDR3 loop spans 13 amino acids. CDR3 amino acids: CASSAGGMGPQHF. The CDR3 DNA reads TGCGCCAGCAGCGCGGGGGGTATGGGTCCCCAGCATTTT.

The V gene is TRBV10-3, the J gene TRBJ2-3; 11 bases match TRBD2. The germline gives CDR1 ENHRY, CDR2 SYGVKD. The V gene end was trimmed by 4 bases and the J gene end by 3 bases; junction bases not matched to a gene: 3. The CDR3 contains 15 residues. The CDR3 loop is CAISAASGRTDTQYF. CDR3 in DNA: TGTGCCATCAGTGCGGCTAGCGGGAGGACAGATACGCAGTATTTT.

This chain connects TRBV10-3 to TRBJ1-5; D unclear. The germline gives CDR1 ENHRY, CDR2 SYGVKD. The CDR3 loop spans 13 amino acids. The ends were cut back, 4 bases at V and 2 bases at J, with 6 bases in the middle. CDR3 DNA: TGTGCCATCAGTGTGCTTGGCAATCAGCCCCAGCATTTT. Amino acid sequence: CAISVLGNQPQHF.

The V call is TRBV27, the J call TRBJ1-6; 7 nucleotides agree with TRBD1. Germline assignment: CDR1 MNHEY and CDR2 SMNVEV (reference sequence). The CDR3 totals 14 residues. The V segment lost 8 bases and the J segment 6 bases; nucleotides outside the gene matches: 7. The CDR3 protein is CASWDRLRNSPLHF. The CDR3 nucleotides read TGTGCCAGCTGGGACAGACTCCGTAATTCACCCCTCCACTTT.

This rearrangement joins TRBV27 to TRBJ1-1, with 7 bases identical to TRBD1. Germline V gene sequence: CDR1 MNHEY, CDR2 SMNVEV (reference sequence). The CDR3 contains 14 residues. J gave up 11 bases and V 4 bases, and 13 bases lay outside the gene matches. The CDR3 here is CASSSRGRPAEAFF. CDR3 bases: TGTGCCAGCAGTTCAAGGGGGCGCCCAGCAGAGGCTTTCTTT.

The chain combines TRBV7-8 with TRBJ1-1; no firm D call. V lost 6 bases to trimming and J lost 4 bases, with 24 bases between them. The CDR3 consists of 17 residues. Germline V gene sequence: CDR1 SGHVS, CDR2 FQNEAQ. The CDR3 DNA reads TGTGCCAGCAGTACTTACCGTTTGAGGGATCGGGGCACTGAAGCTTTCTTT. This translates into CASSTYRLRDRGTEAFF.

This chain links TRBV5-1 with TRBJ2-5; 10 nucleotides match TRBD2. CDR3 size: 16 residues. CDR1 is SGHRS, CDR2 YFSETQ, per germline. The junction had 6 bases not matched to a gene; V was cut back by 3 bases and J by 1 base. The CDR3 reads CASSSPSGSTQETQYF. The DNA for the CDR3 is TGCGCCAGCAGCTCCCCTAGCGGGAGTACCCAAGAGACCCAGTACTTC.

The chain combines TRBV5-4 with TRBJ2-7; TRBD2 matches at 9 bases. Trimming removed 0 bases from V and 6 bases from J; junction bases left unmatched: 4. Germline lookup yields CDR1 SGHNT and CDR2 YYREEE (reference sequence). This CDR3 is 14 amino acids long. The CDR3 loop reads CASSLGGRGLEQYF. Here the CDR3 DNA reads TGTGCCAGCAGCTTGGGCGGGAGGGGCCTCGAGCAGTACTTC. The variable domain in full, completed from reference TRBV5-4 and TRBJ2-7, reads ETGVTQSPTHLIKTRGQQVTLRCSSQSGHNTVSWYQQALGQGPQFIFQYYREEENGRGNFPPRFSGLQFPNYSSELNVNALELDDSALYLCASSLGGRGLEQYFGPGTRLTVT.

The sample holds one count of this clone. The genes are TRBV4-2 and TRBJ1-1, with D maybe TRBD1 (6 bases). The germline V and J ends were trimmed by 4 bases and 0 bases, with 24 bases remaining between them. The CDR3 sequence is 19 residues long. Germline V CDR1 and CDR2: LGHNA, YNFKEQ. CDR3 in amino acids: CASSLNPGGGSMMNTEAFF. The CDR3 DNA reads as TGTGCCAGCAGCCTAAACCCCGGGGGGGGCAGTATGATGAACACTGAAGCTTTCTTT.

J is TRBJ2-2 and V is TRBV28, with TRBD2 as a possible D gene (6 bases). Trimming removed 8 bases at V and 7 bases at J, with 14 bases between. This CDR3 contains 13 residues. From germline, CDR1 is MDHEN and CDR2 SYDVKM. CDR3 bases: TGTGCCAGCTCCCGGGGGAGTAGCGGGGAGCTGTTTTTT. Encoded protein: CASSRGSSGELFF. The full variable domain, its missing parts supplied by reference TRBV28 and TRBJ2-2, is DVKVTQSSRYLVKRTGEKVFLECVQDMDHENMFWYRQDPGLGLRLIYFSYDVKMKEKGDIPEGYSVSREKKERFSLILESASTNQTSMYLCASSRGSSGELFFGEGSRLTVL.

The genes are TRBV25-1 and TRBJ2-5; D call uncertain. Germline CDR1 reads MGHDK; CDR2 reads SYGVNS. Trimming took 3 bases from V and 4 from J, leaving 9 bases between them. The length of the CDR3 is 13 residues. Written as DNA, the CDR3 is TGTGCCAGCAGTGAGGTGAACCCAGAGACCCAGTACTTC. Its protein product is CASSEVNPETQYF.

This clone occurred once. V usage is TRBV27 and J usage is TRBJ2-5; D is unresolved. The CDR3 has 12 amino acids. The V end lost 2 bases, the J end lost 7 bases, and 8 bases lay between the germline ends. From germline, CDR1 is MNHEY and CDR2 SMNVEV (reference sequence). The CDR3 sequence: CASSLGSGTQYF. DNA for the CDR3: TGTGCCAGCAGTTTAGGCTCGGGGACCCAGTACTTC.

J is TRBJ2-3 and V is TRBV5-1; 12 bases line up with TRBD2. This CDR3 contains 18 residues. After removal of 0 bases from V and 0 bases from J, the junction contained 5 bases not matched to a gene. Germline-derived CDR1 and CDR2 are SGHRS and YFSETQ. CDR3 DNA: TGCGCCAGCAGCTTGGAACTAGCGGGGGGCCCTAGCACAGATACGCAGTATTTT. This encodes CASSLELAGGPSTDTQYF.

V and J are TRBV28 and TRBJ1-2; D not resolved. The CDR3 has 12 amino acids. Germline V lookup: CDR1 MDHEN, CDR2 SYDVKM. The V gene lost 3 bases and the J gene lost 7 bases, with 9 bases spanning the gap. CDR3 protein: CASSLLSGGYTF. CDR3 bases: TGTGCCAGCAGTTTGTTGTCTGGTGGCTACACCTTC.

V gene TRBV5-4 combines with J gene TRBJ2-7; D ambiguous. Trimming removed 4 bases from V and 6 bases from J, with 8 bases in between. CDR3 length: 11 amino acids. Germline loops: CDR1 SGHNT, CDR2 YYREEE (reference sequence). CDR3 nucleotide sequence: TGTGCCAGCAGCCATAGTCGCGAGCAGTACTTC. Encoded protein: CASSHSREQYF.